This T cell receptor beta chain emerged from a study of monozygotic twins with inflammatory bowel disease. TCRdb re-called the 5' RACE reads, yielding one record per CDR3 amino acid sequence without DNA. This sample's table reports about 300,000 distinct CDR3 sequences. Each donor supplied about 2.5 ml of blood. The CDR3 contains 17 residues. The clonotype was recovered from a human donor with ulcerative colitis or Crohn's disease, or a healthy co-twin of an affected twin (not recorded which). The sequenced sample consisted of blood. The gene calls are TRBV12-3 or TRBV12-4 and TRBJ2-6. The CDR3 loop is CASSLKIRVAGANVLTF.